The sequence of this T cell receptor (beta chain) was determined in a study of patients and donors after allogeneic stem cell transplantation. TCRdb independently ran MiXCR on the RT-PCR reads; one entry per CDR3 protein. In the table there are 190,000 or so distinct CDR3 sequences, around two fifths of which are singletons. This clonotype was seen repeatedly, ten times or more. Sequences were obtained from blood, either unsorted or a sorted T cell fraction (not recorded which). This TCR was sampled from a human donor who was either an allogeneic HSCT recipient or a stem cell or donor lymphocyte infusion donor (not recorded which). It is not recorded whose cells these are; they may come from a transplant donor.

CDR3: CASSLSGGDTEAFF. The CDR3 DNA is TGTGCCAGCAGTTTGTCGGGGGGGGACACTGAAGCTTTCTTT. The chain joins TRBV12-3 or TRBV12-4 to TRBJ1-1, with D perhaps TRBD1 (5 bases). V was trimmed by 3 bases and J by 3 bases, leaving 11 bases between them. The CDR3 totals 14 residues.